Below are 25 T cell receptor beta chains sequenced from a single sample in a study of regulatory T cells in long-lasting Graves disease. Investigators prepared the TCR beta libraries by applying iRepertoire HTBI primers and Arm-PCR of CDR3 regions. In TCRdb, the multiplex PCR reads were re-called with MiXCR into one record per CDR3 protein. The table has about 450,000 distinct CDR3 sequences, 14% seen once. Time point: newly diagnosed GD, antithyroid drugs for less than 3 months. The authors made the TCR library using RNA they extracted from PBMCs. This same sample was also part of a study on T cells in Graves' hyperthyroidism and ophthalmopathy.

The material was peripheral blood mononuclear cells (PBMCs), obtained at new diagnosis, from a patient treated with antithyroid drugs. The receptors stem from a woman aged 50 to 60 with Graves disease.

This clonotype appeared many times. The gene calls are TRBV30 and TRBJ2-7; D may be TRBD1 (5 bases). The germline CDR1 and CDR2 sequences are GTSNPN and SVGIG (reference sequence). V was shortened by 1 base and J by 7 bases, with 11 bases between the two germline ends. The CDR3 spans 12 residues. The CDR3 reads CAWSASGSEQYF. The DNA of the CDR3 is TGTGCCTGGAGTGCGTCAGGGTCGGAGCAGTACTTC.

This clonotype was seen ten or more times. The J gene is TRBJ2-1, the V gene TRBV12-3 or TRBV12-4, with unresolved D. The CDR3 spans 15 residues. V was trimmed by 9 bases and J by 7 bases, leaving 22 bases between them. The CDR3 reads CASTLGGSLGNEQFF. Here the CDR3 DNA reads TGTGCCAGTACCTTAGGCGGCTCCCTGGGGAATGAGCAGTTCTTC.

The chain joins TRBV6-5 to TRBJ2-1, with D possibly TRBD2 on 5 matching bases. The ends were cut back, 2 bases at V and 3 bases at J, with 14 bases in the middle. Germline V gene lookup returns CDR1 MNHEY and CDR2 SVGAGI. The CDR3 runs 16 residues. The CDR3 loop is CASSYDIGEDYNEQFF. The CDR3 DNA follows: TGTGCCAGCAGTTACGATATCGGGGAAGACTACAATGAGCAGTTCTTC.

This clonotype was observed a handful of times. The J gene is TRBJ2-7, the V gene TRBV27; D ambiguous. V was trimmed by 3 bases and J by 0 bases, leaving 6 bases between them. CDR3 length: 13 residues. The germline V gene has CDR1 MNHEY and CDR2 SMNVEV (reference sequence). CDR3 protein: CASSFRSSYEQYF. The CDR3 region has the DNA TGTGCCAGCAGTTTCCGTAGCTCCTACGAGCAGTACTTC.

The J gene is TRBJ2-1, the V gene TRBV4-1, with TRBD2 identical over 9 bases. Germline V gene lookup returns CDR1 MGHRA and CDR2 YSYEKL. Trimming cost V 1 base and J 5 bases; bases outside gene matches: 6. The CDR3 contains 16 residues. For the CDR3, the DNA is TGCGCCAGCAGCCAAGGTTCCGGGACTAGCCACAATGAGCAGTTCTTC. Its protein is CASSQGSGTSHNEQFF.

The chain employs TRBV20-1 and TRBJ2-7; D assignment may be TRBD1 or TRBD2 (5 bases each). This CDR3 has 14 residues. V dropped 4 bases and J dropped 0 bases, with 13 bases sitting between them. The germline V gene encodes CDR1 DFQATT and CDR2 SNEGSKA (reference sequence). This CDR3 reads CSATPGPSSYEQYF. CDR3 nucleotides: TGCAGTGCTACGCCGGGACCCTCCTCCTACGAGCAGTACTTC.

The CDR3, as DNA: TGTGCCAGCAGCCCCTCAGACAGGGACAATCAGCCCCAGCATTTT. This translates into CASSPSDRDNQPQHF. This chain joins TRBV2 and TRBJ1-5, with 7 bases identical to TRBD1. The length of the CDR3 is 15 residues. Germline V gene sequence: CDR1 SNHLY, CDR2 FYNNEI. V shed 6 bases, J shed 3 bases, and the junction held 8 bases outside the gene matches.

The chain carries TRBV7-3 and TRBJ2-1; D is unclear. Deletions cut 1 base from V and 5 bases from J, with 12 bases between. The length of the CDR3 is 15 residues. In germline, CDR1 is SGHTA, CDR2 FQGTGA. DNA of the CDR3: TGTGCCAGCAGCTTAAGTAGTACCGACGACAATGAGCAGTTCTTC. Translation gives CASSLSSTDDNEQFF.

The J gene is TRBJ2-2, the V gene TRBV7-9; 12 positions agree with TRBD2. There are 16 residues in the CDR3. Losses at the gene ends were 5 bases for V and 1 base for J; bases not matched to a gene: 2. CDR1 is SEHNR and CDR2 is FQNEAQ in the germline V gene (reference sequence). DNA of the CDR3: TGTGCCAGCAGCACGACTAGCGGGAGGAACACCGGGGAGCTGTTTTTT. Translating it yields CASSTTSGRNTGELFF.

V gene TRBV3-1 combines with J gene TRBJ2-5; D gene ambiguous. Germline V gene data show CDR1 as LGHDT and CDR2 as YNNKEL (reference sequence). The V and J ends lost 1 base and 5 bases respectively, with 11 bases between them. There are 14 residues in the CDR3. This CDR3 reads CASSQVDGMETQYF. The CDR3 DNA reads TGTGCCAGCAGCCAAGTTGACGGCATGGAGACCCAGTACTTC.

V is TRBV19 and J is TRBJ2-7, with 10 bases identical to TRBD2. The CDR3 consists of 15 residues. The V segment lost 6 bases and the J segment 3 bases; nucleotides outside the gene matches: 8. Germline CDR1 is LNHDA and CDR2 is SQIVND (reference sequence). In nucleotides, the CDR3 is TGTGCCAGTAGCCCCCCAGCGGGAGGGATCTACGAGCAGTACTTC. It translates to CASSPPAGGIYEQYF.

The V gene is TRBV6-1, the J gene TRBJ2-2; TRBD2 aligns across 9 bases. This CDR3 is 17 amino acids long. Germline V gives CDR1 MNHNS, CDR2 SASEGT. V lost 4 bases, J lost 6 bases, and 12 bases stayed unmatched. In nucleotides, the CDR3 is TGTGCCAGCAGTGGGGCCCGCCAGCGGGAGGCCCCCGGGGAGCTGTTTTTT. This translates into CASSGARQREAPGELFF.

The chain joins TRBV7-3 to TRBJ2-3; 16 bases agree with TRBD2. The V segment lost 5 bases and the J segment 8 bases; nucleotides outside the gene matches: 10. Germline assignment: CDR1 SGHTA and CDR2 FQGTGA. This CDR3 has 17 residues. CDR3 DNA sequence: TGTGCCAGCAGCCGCCCTATGGGACTAGCGGGAGGGGGTACGCAGTATTTT. Encoded protein: CASSRPMGLAGGGTQYF.

J is TRBJ2-4 and V is TRBV6-1; unclear D gene. The CDR3 has 15 residues. V was shortened by 3 bases and J by 1 base, with 10 bases between the two germline ends. The germline V gene has CDR1 MNHNS and CDR2 SASEGT. This CDR3 reads CASSEGRWAKNIQYF. The CDR3 DNA sequence: TGTGCCAGCAGTGAGGGCAGGTGGGCCAAAAACATTCAGTACTTC.

This clonotype has a count of ten or more. The V call is TRBV20-1, the J call TRBJ1-5; D unclear. The CDR3 length is 14 residues. V lost 3 bases and J 2 bases, leaving 11 bases between the germline ends. Germline CDR1 DFQATT, CDR2 SNEGSKA (reference sequence). CDR3 amino acids: CSASLGPRNQPQHF. DNA for the CDR3: TGCAGTGCTAGTCTTGGACCCCGCAATCAGCCCCAGCATTTT.

The V gene is TRBV7-3, the J gene TRBJ2-2, with a possible D match to TRBD2 (5 bases). The CDR3 sequence is 18 residues long. The germline V gene has CDR1 SGHTA and CDR2 FQGTGA. With 1 base removed from V and 4 bases from J, the gap between germline ends came to 19 bases. CDR3 in DNA: TGTGCCAGCAGCTTAATAGGAGGCGACTGGGCAGGCACCGGGGAGCTGTTTTTT. It translates to CASSLIGGDWAGTGELFF.

CDR3 nucleotides: TGTGCCAGCAGTGACATGGTTTATCAGCCCCAGCATTTT. Protein sequence: CASSDMVYQPQHF. The chain is built from TRBV6-1 and TRBJ1-5; D gene uncertain. Germline CDR1 MNHNS, CDR2 SASEGT. V was shortened by 3 bases and J by 5 bases, with 8 bases between the two germline ends. There are 13 residues in the CDR3.

Regarding this clonotype: A clone one base away is much larger, so this may be a read error. The chain is built from TRBV29-1 and TRBJ2-2; D call uncertain. Deletions cut 7 bases from V and 1 base from J, with 10 bases between. This CDR3 contains 13 residues. From germline, CDR1 is SQVTM and CDR2 ANQGSEA. CDR3 sequence: CSADDQNTGELFF. CDR3 nucleotide sequence: TGCAGCGCTGACGACCAGAACACCGGGGAGCTGTTTTTT.

The genes are TRBV3-1 and TRBJ1-4; the D is unclear. There are 13 residues in the CDR3. Germline CDR1 is LGHDT and CDR2 is YNNKEL (reference sequence). Between the trimmed V and J ends, which lost 8 bases and 0 bases, there was a span of 7 bases. The CDR3 region has the DNA TGTGCCAGCGGTCTTGCAACTAATGAAAAACTGTTTTTT. Amino acids: CASGLATNEKLFF.

This clonotype was seen ten or more times. The CDR3 DNA follows: TGTGCCAGCAACCGACTAGCGCCTACGGTGGACATTCAGTACTTC. This codes for CASNRLAPTVDIQYF. The chain couples TRBV28 to TRBJ2-4; 8 nucleotides agree with TRBD2. Losses at the gene ends were 7 bases for V and 8 bases for J; bases not matched to a gene: 13. The CDR3 extends over 15 amino acids. The V gene's germline CDR1 is MDHEN and CDR2 SYDVKM.

DNA for the CDR3: TGTGCCGTGGGGACTAGCGGCACCTACGAGCAGTACTTC. This sequence encodes CAVGTSGTYEQYF. The chain couples TRBV28 to TRBJ2-7; 11 bases are a match to TRBD2. The CDR3 sequence is 13 residues long. V gave up 11 bases and J gave up 2 bases; unmatched junction bases: 5. Per the germline V gene, CDR1 is MDHEN and CDR2 is SYDVKM. The full variable domain, in which reference TRBV28 and TRBJ2-7 provide the parts outside the CDR3, is DVKVTQSSRYLVKRTGEKVFLECVQDMDHENMFWYRQDPGLGLRLIYFSYDVKMKEKGDIPEGYSVSREKKERFSLILESASTNQTSMYLCAVGTSGTYEQYFGPGTRLTVT.

This clonotype was counted between two and nine times. The chain combines TRBV6-5 with TRBJ2-2, with 8 bases identical to TRBD2. The CDR3 is 15 amino acids. CDR1 and CDR2 (germline): MNHEY, SVGAGI. Germline trimming cut 2 bases from V and 7 bases from J; bases unmatched to any gene: 6. The CDR3: CASSYGTRFLGELFF. DNA of the CDR3: TGTGCCAGCAGTTACGGGACTAGGTTTCTCGGGGAGCTGTTTTTT.

Comments on this clonotype: This clone may be a read error of a much larger clone one base away. The chain uses TRBV6-2 or TRBV6-3 and TRBJ1-2; 8 bases are shared with TRBD1. V shed 8 bases and J 8 bases; nucleotides not matched to a gene: 19. Germline lookup yields CDR1 MNHEY and CDR2 SVGEGT. The CDR3 contains 16 residues. For the CDR3, the DNA is TGTGCCAGCTCCCCCGGACAGGGATTGGGTGTGCGAGGCTACACCTTC. Protein: CASSPGQGLGVRGYTF.

This clonotype has a count of ten or more. V gene TRBV5-1 combines with J gene TRBJ2-7, with 9 bases identical to TRBD1. The trim removed 5 bases at V and 4 bases at J, leaving 10 bases unmatched. The CDR3 contains 15 residues. Per germline, CDR1 SGHRS and CDR2 YFSETQ. The CDR3 DNA reads as TGCGCCAGCAGTTCCGGGACAGGGAGTTTGTACGAGCAGTACTTC. It encodes CASSSGTGSLYEQYF.

A few counts support this clonotype. J is TRBJ2-1 and V is TRBV9; no clear D. V lost 3 bases to trimming and J lost 4 bases, with 14 bases between them. CDR3 length equals 15 residues. Germline V gene lookup returns CDR1 SGDLS and CDR2 YYNGEE. The CDR3 region has the DNA TGTGCCAGCAGCGCACAAGGTATCCAATACAATGAGCAGTTCTTC. This gives the protein CASSAQGIQYNEQFF.